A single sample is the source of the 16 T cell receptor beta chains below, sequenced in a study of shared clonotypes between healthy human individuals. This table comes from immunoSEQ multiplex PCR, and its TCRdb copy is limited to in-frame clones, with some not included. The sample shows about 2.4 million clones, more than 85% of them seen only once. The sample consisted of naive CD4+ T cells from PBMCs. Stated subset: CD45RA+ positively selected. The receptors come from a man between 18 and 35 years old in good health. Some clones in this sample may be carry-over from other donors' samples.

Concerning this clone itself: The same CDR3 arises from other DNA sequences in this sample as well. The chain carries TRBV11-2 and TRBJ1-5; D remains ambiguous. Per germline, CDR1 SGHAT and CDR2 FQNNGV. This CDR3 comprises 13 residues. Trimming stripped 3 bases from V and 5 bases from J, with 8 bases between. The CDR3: CASSFTRDQPQHF. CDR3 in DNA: TGTGCCAGCAGCTTTACAAGGGATCAGCCCCAGCATTTT.

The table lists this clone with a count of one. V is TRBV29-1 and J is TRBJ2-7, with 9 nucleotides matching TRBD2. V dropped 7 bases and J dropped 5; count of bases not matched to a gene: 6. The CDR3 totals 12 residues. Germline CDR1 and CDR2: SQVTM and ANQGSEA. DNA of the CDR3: TGCAGCGCCTATAGCGGGAGCGACGAGCAGTACTTC. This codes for CSAYSGSDEQYF.

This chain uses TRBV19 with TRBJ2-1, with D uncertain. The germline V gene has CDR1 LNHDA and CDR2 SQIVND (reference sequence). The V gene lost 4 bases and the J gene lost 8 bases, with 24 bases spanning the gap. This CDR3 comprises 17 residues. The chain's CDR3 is CASSTAQLRIGRDEQFF. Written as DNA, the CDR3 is TGTGCCAGTAGTACCGCCCAGCTTCGTATCGGGCGAGATGAGCAGTTCTTC.

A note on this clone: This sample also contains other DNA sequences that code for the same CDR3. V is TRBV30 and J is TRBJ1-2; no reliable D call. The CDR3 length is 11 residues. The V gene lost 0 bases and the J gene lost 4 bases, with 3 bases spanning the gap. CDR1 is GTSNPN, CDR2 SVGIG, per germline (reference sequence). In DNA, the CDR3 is TGTGCCTGGAGTGTAGGCTATGGCTACACCTTC. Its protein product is CAWSVGYGYTF.

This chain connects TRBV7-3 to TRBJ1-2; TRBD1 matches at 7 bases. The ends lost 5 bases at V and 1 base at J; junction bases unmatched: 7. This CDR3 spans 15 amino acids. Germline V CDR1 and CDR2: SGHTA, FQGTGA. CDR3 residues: CASSPRAGGNYGYTF. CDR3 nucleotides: TGTGCCAGCAGCCCCCGGGCAGGGGGTAACTATGGCTACACCTTC.

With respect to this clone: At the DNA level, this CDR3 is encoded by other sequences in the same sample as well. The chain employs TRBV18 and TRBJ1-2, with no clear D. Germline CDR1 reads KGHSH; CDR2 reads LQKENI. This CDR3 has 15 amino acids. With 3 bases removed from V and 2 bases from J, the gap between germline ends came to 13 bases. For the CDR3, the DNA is TGTGCCAGCTCACCCCCGGGCGGCGCAAACTATGGCTACACCTTC. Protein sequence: CASSPPGGANYGYTF.

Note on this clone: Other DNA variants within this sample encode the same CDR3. The chain's CDR3 is CASSLIGRSYEQYF. The CDR3 DNA sequence: TGCGCCAGCAGCTTGATCGGACGGAGCTACGAGCAGTACTTC. The J gene is TRBJ2-7, the V gene TRBV5-1; D call uncertain. Trimming took 1 base from V and 3 from J, leaving 11 bases between them. The CDR3 contains 14 residues. Germline CDR1 SGHRS, CDR2 YFSETQ.

This CDR3 reads CASSSGRASSGNTIYF. The DNA of the CDR3 is TGTGCCAGCAGTTCAGGTCGGGCTAGCTCTGGAAACACCATATATTTT. This chain links TRBV27 with TRBJ1-3; D remains ambiguous. The V and J ends lost 4 bases and 0 bases respectively, with 13 bases between them. The CDR3 has 16 amino acids. The V gene's germline CDR1 is MNHEY and CDR2 SMNVEV (reference sequence).

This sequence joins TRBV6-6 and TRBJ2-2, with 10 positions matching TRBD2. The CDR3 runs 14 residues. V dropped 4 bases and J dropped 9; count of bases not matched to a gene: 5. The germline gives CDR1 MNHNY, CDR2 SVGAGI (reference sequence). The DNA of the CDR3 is TGTGCCAGCAGTTCTCTAGCGGGAGCCAGGGAGCTGTTTTTT. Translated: CASSSLAGARELFF.

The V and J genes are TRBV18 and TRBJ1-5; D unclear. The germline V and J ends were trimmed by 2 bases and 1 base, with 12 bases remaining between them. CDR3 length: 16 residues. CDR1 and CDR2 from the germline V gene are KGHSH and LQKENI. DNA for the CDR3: TGTGCCAGCTCACCATACAGTGGAAACAGCAATCAGCCCCAGCATTTT. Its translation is CASSPYSGNSNQPQHF. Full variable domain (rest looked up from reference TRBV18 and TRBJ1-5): NAGVMQNPRHLVRRRGQEARLRCSPMKGHSHVYWYRQLPEEGLKFMVYLQKENIIDESGMPKERFSAEFPKEGPSILRIQQVVRGDSAAYFCASSPYSGNSNQPQHFGDGTRLSIL.

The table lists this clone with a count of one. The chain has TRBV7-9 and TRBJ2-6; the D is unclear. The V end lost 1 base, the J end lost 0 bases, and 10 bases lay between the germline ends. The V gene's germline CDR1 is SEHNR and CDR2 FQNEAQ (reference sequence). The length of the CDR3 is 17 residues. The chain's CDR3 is CASSLEGRPSGANVLTF. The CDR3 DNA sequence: TGTGCCAGCAGCTTAGAGGGCAGGCCCTCTGGGGCCAACGTCCTGACTTTC.

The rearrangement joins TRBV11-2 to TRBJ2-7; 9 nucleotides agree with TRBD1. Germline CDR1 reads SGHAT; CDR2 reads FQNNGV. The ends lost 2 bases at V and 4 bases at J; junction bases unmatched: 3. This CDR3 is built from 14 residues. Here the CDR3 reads CASSLSDRGYEQYF. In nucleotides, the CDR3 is TGTGCCAGCAGCTTATCTGACAGGGGGTACGAGCAGTACTTC.

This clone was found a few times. CDR3 sequence: CAWVAAGGQAFF. The CDR3 DNA follows: TGTGCCTGGGTGGCCGCAGGGGGACAAGCTTTCTTT. The rearrangement joins TRBV30 to TRBJ1-1; 7 bases agree with TRBD1. J was trimmed by 9 bases and V by 5 bases; bases with no gene match: 9. CDR3 length equals 12 residues. From germline, CDR1 is GTSNPN and CDR2 SVGIG (reference sequence).

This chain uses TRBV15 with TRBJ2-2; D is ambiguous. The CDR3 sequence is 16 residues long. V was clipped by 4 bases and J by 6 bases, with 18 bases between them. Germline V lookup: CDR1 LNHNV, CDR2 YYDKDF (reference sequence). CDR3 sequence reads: CATSIGPDKGAGELFF. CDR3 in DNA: TGTGCCACCAGCATAGGACCCGATAAGGGCGCCGGGGAGCTGTTTTTT.

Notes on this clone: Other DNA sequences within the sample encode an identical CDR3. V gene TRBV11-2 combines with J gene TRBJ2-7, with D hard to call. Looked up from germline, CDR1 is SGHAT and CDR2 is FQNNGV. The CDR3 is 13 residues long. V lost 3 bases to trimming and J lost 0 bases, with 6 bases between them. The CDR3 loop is CASSLGSSYEQYF. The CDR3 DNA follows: TGTGCCAGCAGCTTGGGCAGCTCCTACGAGCAGTACTTC.

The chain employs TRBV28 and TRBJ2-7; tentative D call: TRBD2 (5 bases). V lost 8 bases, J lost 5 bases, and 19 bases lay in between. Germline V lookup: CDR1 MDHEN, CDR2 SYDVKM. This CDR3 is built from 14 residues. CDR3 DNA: TGTGCCAGCTCTCAGGCACTAGGCATCCACGAGCAGTACTTC. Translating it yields CASSQALGIHEQYF.